This TCR beta chain was sequenced during a study of blood T cells in healthy people across ages. Overall study findings and caveats: The unsorted PBMCs prevented any conclusive comparison of naive versus antigen-experienced cells. The donors' CMV status was not determined, possibly confounding changes in expanded clonotypes.

Extracted total RNA amounted to at least 5.5 micrograms for each sample. V lost 3 bases and J lost 8; bases outside the gene matches: 6. The CDR3 covers 13 residues. This clonotype appeared once. The antigen is unknown. Together with a sample-barcoded 5' primer, a J-beta primer mix was included in a second PCR lasting roughly 7 to 11 cycles. TCRdb re-called the 5' RACE reads with MiXCR, one entry per CDR3 protein. This repertoire shows around 1,700,000 distinct CDR3 sequences, approximately 28% found once; its top ten account for more than 6%. The clonotype comes from a woman younger than 45 in good health. The sequenced sample was blood. The chain combines TRBV12-3 or TRBV12-4 with TRBJ1-2, with 7 bases aligning to TRBD1. The CDR3 DNA is TGTGCCAGCAGTTTCAGGGGGTCTATGGGCTACACCTTC. It codes for CASSFRGSMGYTF.